One sample yielded the 14 T cell receptor beta chains listed below, sequenced in a study of glioma-infiltrating T cells after dendritic cell vaccination. Using immunoSEQ multiplex PCR, the repertoire was profiled, and TCRdb retains in-frame clones only, with some absent. The table includes around 72,000 clones, about four fifths detected once. The sample in question was blood, obtained before dendritic cell vaccination. These receptors all stem from a human donor with glioblastoma.

The chain recombines TRBV19 with TRBJ1-5; the match to TRBD1 covers 7 bases. CDR3 length equals 15 residues. V gave up 6 bases and J gave up 0 bases; unmatched junction bases: 5. Germline-derived CDR1 and CDR2 are LNHDA and SQIVND (reference sequence). The CDR3 sequence is CASSPDRTSNQPQHF. The CDR3 DNA follows: TGTGCCAGTAGCCCGGACAGGACTAGCAATCAGCCCCAGCATTTT.

The V call is TRBV7-9, the J call TRBJ2-1; D not resolved. Per the germline V gene, CDR1 is SEHNR and CDR2 is FQNEAQ (reference sequence). V lost 1 base and J 6 bases, leaving 10 bases between the germline ends. The CDR3 has 14 residues. CDR3 sequence (DNA): TGTGCCAGCAGCTTAGTAGCTAGAGCCAATGAGCAGTTCTTC. It specifies CASSLVARANEQFF. Filled out from reference TRBV7-9 and TRBJ2-1, the complete variable domain reads DTGVSQNPRHKITKRGQNVTFRCDPISEHNRLYWYRQTLGQGPEFLTYFQNEAQLEKSRLLSDRFSAERPKGSFSTLEIQRTEQGDSAMYLCASSLVARANEQFFGPGTRLTVL.

The rearrangement joins TRBV15 to TRBJ2-7; D gene unclear. Trimming took off 0 bases at V and 2 bases at J, with 8 bases between the two ends. This CDR3 contains 14 residues. The germline V gene has CDR1 LNHNV and CDR2 YYDKDF (reference sequence). This CDR3 is CATSRDSATYEQYF. In nucleotides, the CDR3 is TGTGCCACCAGCAGAGATTCCGCTACCTACGAGCAGTACTTC.

The chain recombines TRBV5-1 with TRBJ1-6; a weak D match, TRBD1 (5 bases). Trimming cost V 0 bases and J 5 bases, with 9 bases left between them. Germline-derived CDR1 and CDR2 are SGHRS and YFSETQ. There are 15 residues in the CDR3. The DNA for the CDR3 is TGCGCCAGCAGCTTGGGACAGCTAGATAATTCACCCCTCCACTTT. Translated, it gives CASSLGQLDNSPLHF.

This rearrangement joins TRBV2 to TRBJ2-5; TRBD1 is a possible D gene (6 bases). V was clipped by 5 bases and J by 1 base, with 14 bases between them. Germline CDR1 reads SNHLY; CDR2 reads FYNNEI. The CDR3 runs 15 residues. CDR3 residues: CASSYGTKPQETQYF. In nucleotides, the CDR3 is TGTGCCAGCAGTTATGGGACAAAACCCCAAGAGACCCAGTACTTC.

V gene TRBV5-1 combines with J gene TRBJ2-3; 7 positions agree with TRBD1. V shed 4 bases and J 1 base; nucleotides not matched to a gene: 3. The germline CDR1 and CDR2 sequences are SGHRS and YFSETQ. The CDR3 has 14 residues. The CDR3 nucleotides are TGCGCCAGCAGCCCAGGACAGGGCACAGATACGCAGTATTTT. This gives the protein CASSPGQGTDTQYF.

The genes are TRBV6-6 and TRBJ2-7; tentative D call: TRBD2 (6 bases). The V end lost 5 bases, the J end lost 0 bases, and 17 bases lay between the germline ends. The CDR3 totals 16 residues. Germline V gene lookup returns CDR1 MNHNY and CDR2 SVGAGI (reference sequence). As DNA, the CDR3 is TGTGCCAGCAGTCCAAGCCGGGACTTCAGCTCCTACGAGCAGTACTTC. It specifies CASSPSRDFSSYEQYF.

The chain links TRBV4-1 to TRBJ2-1; TRBD2 aligns across 9 bases. V shed 4 bases, J shed 7 bases, and the junction held 8 bases outside the gene matches. The CDR3 spans 15 residues. Germline assignment: CDR1 MGHRA and CDR2 YSYEKL. CDR3: CASSPGGGGRNEQFF. CDR3 coding DNA: TGCGCCAGCAGCCCGGGCGGGGGGGGTCGAAATGAGCAGTTCTTC.

This chain uses TRBV5-4 with TRBJ2-4, with no clear D. CDR1 and CDR2 (germline): SGHNT, YYREEE (reference sequence). This CDR3 region has 15 residues. Trimming removed 0 bases from V and 0 bases from J, with 7 bases in between. CDR3 nucleotide sequence: TGTGCCAGCAGCTTGGATCCCTTAGCCAAAAACATTCAGTACTTC. This gives the protein CASSLDPLAKNIQYF.

The chain employs TRBV5-4 and TRBJ2-5; 8 bases line up with TRBD2. Per germline, CDR1 SGHNT and CDR2 YYREEE (reference sequence). The CDR3 covers 15 residues. Trimming took 4 bases from V and 3 from J; bases not matched to a gene: 8. The CDR3 DNA reads TGTGCCAGCAGCCGTACCGGGACTAGGGAAGAGACCCAGTACTTC. It translates to CASSRTGTREETQYF.

This rearrangement joins TRBV4-1 to TRBJ2-5, with TRBD2 matching 9 bases. Germline CDR1 and CDR2: MGHRA and YSYEKL. The CDR3 has 15 amino acids. The V segment lost 1 base and the J segment 2 bases; nucleotides outside the gene matches: 2. The CDR3, as DNA: TGCGCCAGCAGCCAAGCGGGACTAGCACAAGAGACCCAGTACTTC. This sequence encodes CASSQAGLAQETQYF.

The chain links TRBV11-3 to TRBJ2-2; TRBD2 matches at 9 bases. V was clipped by 8 bases and J by 7 bases; unmatched bases: 8. The V gene's germline CDR1 is SGHNT and CDR2 YENEEA. The CDR3 loop spans 14 amino acids. CDR3 nucleotides: TGTGCCAGCGAGGCTAGCGGGGTTGACGGGGAGCTGTTTTTT. Translated: CASEASGVDGELFF.

The chain carries TRBV14 and TRBJ1-6; D ambiguous. Trimming cost V 1 base and J 7 bases, with 5 bases left between them. Germline V gene sequence: CDR1 SGHDN, CDR2 FVKESK. The CDR3 is made up of 13 amino acids. In DNA form, the CDR3 reads TGTGCCAGCAGCCAAGTATCGAATTCACCCCTCCACTTT. This encodes CASSQVSNSPLHF.

The J gene is TRBJ2-2, the V gene TRBV5-6; 9 bases match TRBD1. CDR1 SGHDT and CDR2 YYEEEE come from the germline V gene. The J segment lost 7 bases and the V segment lost 0 bases, leaving 7 bases of the junction unmatched. The CDR3 covers 16 residues. In DNA form, the CDR3 reads TGTGCCAGCAGCTTGGATCGGACAGGGGTTGGCGGGGAGCTGTTTTTT. Translating gives CASSLDRTGVGGELFF.